The present T cell receptor beta chain was sequenced within a study of blood T cell repertoires in COVID-19. Authors' methods: The assay estimated nucleated cells by amplifying reference gene primers. Sequencing used immunoSEQ multiplex PCR; TCRdb keeps in-frame clones, though not all of them. That table gives V, J and clone size, and the DNA gave D and trimming. There are hundreds of thousands of clones in the sample; about 87% occur only once, and about 1.5% lies in the top ten. Participants were aged 18 to 89 years from 20 to 30 US areas. Among Cohort 3 donors, those recovered had two negative PCRs, clearance, or symptom resolution. The V and J ends lost 4 bases and 5 bases respectively, with 6 bases between them. This CDR3 region has 11 residues.

V gene TRBV12-3 or TRBV12-4 combines with J gene TRBJ2-7; no firm D call. The receptor was derived from a woman between 45 and 65 years old who had recovered from COVID-19. Sequenced input: PBMCs or T cells enriched from blood (not recorded which). CDR3 sequence reads: CASSSIHEQYF. CDR3 coding DNA: TGTGCCAGCAGTTCTATCCACGAGCAGTACTTC.